This T cell receptor beta chain is from a study of CD8+ T cells in alopecia areata. Germline assignment: CDR1 MNHNY and CDR2 SVGAGI (reference sequence). CDR3 length equals 16 residues. Losses at the gene ends were 5 bases for V and 3 bases for J; bases not matched to a gene: 8. Treatment described: oral pan-JAK inhibitor, 5-10 mg twice daily. In each case, RNA was isolated and then reverse transcribed into cDNA as the sequencing template. Clones were sequenced by immunoSEQ multiplex PCR, and TCRdb holds only the in-frame ones, with some missing. The sample carries over 90,000 clones, 85% to 90% recorded once.

The rearrangement links TRBV6-6 to TRBJ2-3, with 10 bases matching TRBD2. The starting material was CD8+ T cells sorted from blood, obtained at approximately week 31, from a patient treated with tofacitinib. The clonotype originates from a human donor with alopecia areata. This chain's CDR3 is CASSRTSGEGTDTQYF. The CDR3 DNA reads TGTGCCAGCAGTCGGACTAGCGGAGAGGGAACAGATACGCAGTATTTT.